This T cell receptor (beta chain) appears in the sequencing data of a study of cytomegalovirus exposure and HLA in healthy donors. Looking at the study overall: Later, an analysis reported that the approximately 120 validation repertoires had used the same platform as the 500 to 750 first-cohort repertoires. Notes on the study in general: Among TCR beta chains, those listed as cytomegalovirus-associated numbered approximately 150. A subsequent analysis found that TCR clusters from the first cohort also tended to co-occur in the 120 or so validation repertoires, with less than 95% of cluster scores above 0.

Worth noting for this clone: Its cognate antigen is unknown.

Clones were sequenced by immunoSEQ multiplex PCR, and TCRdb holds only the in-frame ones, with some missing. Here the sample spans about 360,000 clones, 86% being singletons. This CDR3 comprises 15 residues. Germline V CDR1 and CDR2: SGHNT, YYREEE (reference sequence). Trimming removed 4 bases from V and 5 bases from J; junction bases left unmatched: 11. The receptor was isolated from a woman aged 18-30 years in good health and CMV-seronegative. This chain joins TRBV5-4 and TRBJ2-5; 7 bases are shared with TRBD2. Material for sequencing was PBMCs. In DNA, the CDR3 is TGTGCCAGCAGCCCGTCCGGCGGGAGAGCGGAGACCCAGTACTTC. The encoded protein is CASSPSGGRAETQYF.